This TCR beta chain was identified during a study of T cell responses to AZD1222 COVID-19 vaccine. Study conclusions and caveats: Among AZD1222 vaccinees, only six or seven were seropositive at baseline. Nearly half of spike-specific TCRs reportedly target variant regions that are unmutated in the B.1.351 and B.1.1.7 variants. Females made up more of the donors, who were largely white British, and clonal diversity may have come out too low. Mapped onto spike, vaccine-associated CD4 TCRs spanned it and were dominant at 160-218 and 743-854.

TCRdb's table, derived via immunoSEQ multiplex PCR, lists solely in-frame clones and lacks some. The sample records about 160,000 clones, 91% being singletons. Comments on this clone: What it binds is not known.

Trimming pared 3 bases from V and 0 bases from J, leaving 9 bases between. The germline V gene has CDR1 LNHDA and CDR2 SQIVND (reference sequence). The CDR3 sequence is 15 residues long. The V call is TRBV19, the J call TRBJ2-1, with D uncertain. The clonotype was recovered from an adult who received the AZD1222 COVID-19 vaccine. This material consisted of peripheral blood, taken 28 days after the second AZD1222 dose. The CDR3 is CASSIGQNSYNEQFF. CDR3 coding DNA: TGTGCCAGTAGTATCGGCCAGAACTCCTACAATGAGCAGTTCTTC.